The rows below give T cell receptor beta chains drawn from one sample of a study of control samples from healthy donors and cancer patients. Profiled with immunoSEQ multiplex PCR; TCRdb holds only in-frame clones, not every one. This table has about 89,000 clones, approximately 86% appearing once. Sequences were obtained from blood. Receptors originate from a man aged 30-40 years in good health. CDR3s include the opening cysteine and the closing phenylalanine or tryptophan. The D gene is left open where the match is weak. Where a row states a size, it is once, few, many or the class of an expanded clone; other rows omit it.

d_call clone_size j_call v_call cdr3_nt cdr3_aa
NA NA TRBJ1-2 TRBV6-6 TGTGCCAGCAGCCCGAACTATGGCTACACCTTC CASSPNYGYTF
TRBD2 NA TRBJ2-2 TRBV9 TGTGCCAGCAGCCCATGGGGACTAGCGGGGGCCAACACCGGGGAGCTGTTTTTT CASSPWGLAGANTGELFF
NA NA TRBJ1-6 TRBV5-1 TGCGCCAGCAGCTTCGGACAGTTGGATTCACCCCTCCACTTT CASSFGQLDSPLHF
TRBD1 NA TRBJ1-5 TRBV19 TGTGCCACCTTCGGACAGGGGGGGAAAAATCAGCCCCAGCATTTT CATFGQGGKNQPQHF
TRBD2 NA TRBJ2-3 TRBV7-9 TGTGCCAGCAGCCCGCGACTAGCGGGGGGGCCAGGGCTTGGAGATACGCAGTATTTT CASSPRLAGGPGLGDTQYF
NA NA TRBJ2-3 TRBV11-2 TGTGCCAGCAGCTTAGCGGGGACAGATACGCAGTATTTT CASSLAGTDTQYF
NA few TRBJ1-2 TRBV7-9 TGTGCCAGCACCGCCGACCGGACGGCCTTAGGATATGGCTACACCTTC CASTADRTALGYGYTF
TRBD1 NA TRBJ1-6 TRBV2 TGTGCCAGCAGTATTCAGGGGGAGGATTCACCCCTCCACTTT CASSIQGEDSPLHF
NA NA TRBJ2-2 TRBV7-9 TGTGCCAGCAGCTTATTGGGGCAGGGGACTCACACCGGGGAGCTGTTTTTT CASSLLGQGTHTGELFF
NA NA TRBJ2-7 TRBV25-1 TGTGCCAGCAGTGAATATTGGGACACGGTAGGCGGCGAGCAGTACTTC CASSEYWDTVGGEQYF
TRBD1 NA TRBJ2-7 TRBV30 TGTGCCTGGAGTGTACCCGGGACAGGGGTAGGGGAGCAGTACTTC CAWSVPGTGVGEQYF
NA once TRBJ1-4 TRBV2 TGTGCCAGCAGGAATTTGGGCAGGCTGAATGAAAAACTGTTTTTT CASRNLGRLNEKLFF
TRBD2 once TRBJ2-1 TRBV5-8 TGTGCCAGCAGCTTGAGCATGGCTAGCGGGGGATGGAATGAGCAGTTCTTC CASSLSMASGGWNEQFF
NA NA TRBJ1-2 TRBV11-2 TGTGCCAGCAGCTTAGTAATAGGGGGGACTTATGGCTACACCTTC CASSLVIGGTYGYTF
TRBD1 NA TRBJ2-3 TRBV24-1 TGTGCCACCAGTGATATTCAGACAGGGGTCGAAACGCAGTATTTT CATSDIQTGVETQYF
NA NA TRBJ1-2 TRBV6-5 TGTGCCAGCAACCCAGGGCTCTATGGCTACACCTTC CASNPGLYGYTF